This passage covers 18 T cell receptor beta chains from one sample sequenced in a study of cytomegalovirus exposure and HLA in healthy donors. Primers: 60 Vbeta forward and 13 Jbeta reverse. TCRdb keeps only in-frame clones here, not all; method: immunoSEQ multiplex PCR. The sample lists 130,000 or so clones, over 75% occurring once. Material: PBMCs. The receptors come from a man younger than 40 in good health and CMV-seronegative.

The chain is built from TRBV28 and TRBJ2-1, with TRBD1 as a possible D gene (6 bases). Trimming pared 7 bases from V and 8 bases from J, leaving 18 bases between. The V gene's germline CDR1 is MDHEN and CDR2 SYDVKM. This CDR3 contains 14 residues. The CDR3 sequence is CASNLGGLGDEQFF. CDR3 sequence (DNA): TGTGCCAGCAACTTAGGGGGTTTGGGGGATGAGCAGTTCTTC.

The chain recombines TRBV6-5 with TRBJ1-1, with 7 bases lining up with TRBD1. The CDR3 loop spans 13 amino acids. V lost 2 bases to trimming and J lost 4 bases; unmatched junction nucleotides: 1. Germline V gene lookup returns CDR1 MNHEY and CDR2 SVGAGI. CDR3 coding DNA: TGTGCCAGCAGTTACGGGACAGCCACTGAAGCTTTCTTT. Its translation is CASSYGTATEAFF.

This clone has only one observation. The CDR3 is CATTRTLSYEQYF. CDR3 bases: TGTGCCACCACCCGGACACTCTCCTACGAGCAGTACTTC. The rearrangement joins TRBV2 to TRBJ2-7, with D possibly TRBD1 on 5 matching bases. Trimming took 10 bases from V and 0 from J, leaving 13 bases between them. Germline V gene sequence: CDR1 SNHLY, CDR2 FYNNEI. CDR3 length: 13 amino acids.

The V gene is TRBV29-1, the J gene TRBJ1-3; TRBD1 aligns across 7 bases. Germline lookup yields CDR1 SQVTM and CDR2 ANQGSEA. The CDR3 has 14 amino acids. The J segment lost 9 bases and the V segment lost 3 bases, leaving 11 bases of the junction unmatched. The CDR3 loop reads CSVETGWDESTIYF. CDR3 sequence (DNA): TGCAGCGTTGAGACAGGGTGGGATGAGAGCACCATATATTTT.

V usage is TRBV5-1 and J usage is TRBJ2-7; 8 bases are shared with TRBD2. The V gene's germline CDR1 is SGHRS and CDR2 YFSETQ. This CDR3 is 14 amino acids long. The J segment lost 2 bases and the V segment lost 4 bases, leaving 5 bases of the junction unmatched. Here the CDR3 reads CASSLLAGTYEQYF. CDR3 sequence (DNA): TGCGCCAGCAGCCTGTTAGCGGGAACCTACGAGCAGTACTTC. Supplemented by reference TRBV5-1 and TRBJ2-7, the full variable domain reads KAGVTQTPRYLIKTRGQQVTLSCSPISGHRSVSWYQQTPGQGLQFLFEYFSETQRNKGNFPGRFSGRQFSNSRSEMNVSTLELGDSALYLCASSLLAGTYEQYFGPGTRLTVT.

The chain links TRBV7-2 to TRBJ1-1; D gene ambiguous. The CDR3 totals 14 residues. The germline V gene encodes CDR1 SGHTA and CDR2 FQGNSA. V was cut by 1 base and J by 1 base, with 7 bases left in between. This CDR3 is CASSLGTGNTEAFF. CDR3 DNA: TGTGCCAGCAGCTTAGGGACTGGGAACACTGAAGCTTTCTTT. Combining the CDR3 with reference TRBV7-2 and TRBJ1-1 gives the whole variable domain GAGVSQSPSNKVTEKGKDVELRCDPISGHTALYWYRQSLGQGLEFLIYFQGNSAPDKSGLPSDRFSAERTGGSVSTLTIQRTQQEDSAVYLCASSLGTGNTEAFFGQGTRLTVV.

Details on this clone: An end of the junction differs from the germline gene, which may be a read error. The chain carries TRBV13 and TRBJ2-7, with D tentatively TRBD1 (6 bases). Germline CDR1 PRHDT, CDR2 FYEKMQ (reference sequence). This CDR3 comprises 14 residues. Written as DNA, the CDR3 is TGTGCCAGCAGCGTAGGGGACACCTCCTACGCGCAGTACTTC. Its translation: CASSVGDTSYAQYF. The whole variable domain, remainder taken from reference TRBV13 and TRBJ2-7, is AAGVIQSPRHLIKEKRETATLKCYPIPRHDTVYWYQQGPGQDPQFLISFYEKMQSDKGSIPDRFSAQQFSDYHSELNMSSLELGDSALYFCASSVGDTSYAQYFGPGTRLTVT.

In this sample, this clone turned up once. The J gene is TRBJ1-2, the V gene TRBV7-9; a possible D gene is TRBD1 (5 bases). There are 17 residues in the CDR3. The germline gives CDR1 SEHNR, CDR2 FQNEAQ (reference sequence). With 0 bases removed from V and 1 base from J, the gap between germline ends came to 15 bases. The DNA for the CDR3 is TGTGCCAGCAGCTTAGCGAGGGCGGGGGATTTTAACTATGGCTACACCTTC. Translating gives CASSLARAGDFNYGYTF.

This clone has a handful of counts. CDR3 coding DNA: TGTGCCAGCAGCGAAGGACAGGGTGGGAATCAGCCCCAGCATTTT. Protein: CASSEGQGGNQPQHF. The chain recombines TRBV7-8 with TRBJ1-5, with 8 bases aligning to TRBD1. Germline loops: CDR1 SGHVS, CDR2 FQNEAQ. J lost 4 bases, V lost 5 bases, and 7 bases had no gene match. The CDR3 has 15 amino acids.

This clone was counted a few times. This sequence joins TRBV25-1 and TRBJ1-1; D is unclear. There are 13 residues in the CDR3. V was shortened by 5 bases and J by 1 base, with 8 bases between the two germline ends. Germline V gene data show CDR1 as MGHDK and CDR2 as SYGVNS. The CDR3: CASSPRQNTEAFF. DNA for the CDR3: TGTGCCAGCAGTCCTAGGCAGAACACTGAAGCTTTCTTT.

The chain couples TRBV30 to TRBJ2-1; 10 bases are shared with TRBD2. Germline assignment: CDR1 GTSNPN and CDR2 SVGIG (reference sequence). This CDR3 is built from 14 residues. V shed 2 bases and J 5 bases; nucleotides not matched to a gene: 3. The CDR3 DNA follows: TGTGCCTGGAGTTTTAGCGGGGGGAACAATGAGCAGTTCTTC. Translating it yields CAWSFSGGNNEQFF.

This chain joins TRBV29-1 and TRBJ1-1; 7 bases agree with TRBD1. The junction had 16 bases not matched to a gene; V was cut back by 0 bases and J by 6 bases. CDR3 length: 17 residues. Germline assignment: CDR1 SQVTM and CDR2 ANQGSEA. Here the CDR3 reads CSVEDYTGGGGNAEAFF. In nucleotides, the CDR3 is TGCAGCGTTGAAGATTACACCGGAGGAGGGGGCAACGCTGAAGCTTTCTTT.

This chain uses TRBV7-3 with TRBJ2-3; TRBD1 might be the D (5 bases). V was shortened by 2 bases and J by 8 bases, with 5 bases between the two germline ends. The CDR3 spans 11 residues. CDR1 and CDR2 (germline): SGHTA, FQGTGA. The CDR3 reads CASSLQGTQYF. In nucleotides, the CDR3 is TGTGCCAGCAGCTTACAGGGTACGCAGTATTTT.

The gene calls are TRBV9 and TRBJ1-5, with unresolved D. V was trimmed by 5 bases and J by 5 bases, leaving 20 bases between them. This CDR3 is built from 16 residues. CDR1 and CDR2 from the germline V gene are SGDLS and YYNGEE. The CDR3 bases are TGTGCCAGCAGGTATAAGGGCGGGGTGGAAGATCAGCCCCAGCATTTT. This sequence encodes CASRYKGGVEDQPQHF.

The J gene is TRBJ2-7, the V gene TRBV7-9, with a possible D match to TRBD1 (6 bases). CDR3 length equals 14 residues. Trimming took 7 bases from V and 3 from J, leaving 16 bases between them. Germline V lookup: CDR1 SEHNR, CDR2 FQNEAQ (reference sequence). The DNA of the CDR3 is TGTGCCAGCAACGCACAGGGAATCCACTACGAGCAGTACTTC. Protein: CASNAQGIHYEQYF.

This clone was observed a single time. V usage is TRBV28 and J usage is TRBJ2-7; D ambiguous. Trimming took 7 bases from V and 7 from J, leaving 17 bases between them. CDR3 length equals 13 residues. Per germline, CDR1 MDHEN and CDR2 SYDVKM. The CDR3 coding sequence is TGTGCCAGCAACCTCGCTCGGGTTGGGGAGCAGTACTTC. This translates into CASNLARVGEQYF.

The chain employs TRBV19 and TRBJ1-5; TRBD1 aligns across 11 bases. The CDR3 runs 15 residues. V was clipped by 5 bases and J by 4 bases; unmatched bases: 4. The germline V gene encodes CDR1 LNHDA and CDR2 SQIVND (reference sequence). CDR3 bases: TGTGCCAGTAGTTACCGGGACAGGGGGAATCAGCCCCAGCATTTT. Translation: CASSYRDRGNQPQHF.

In this sample, this clone turned up a few times. The chain recombines TRBV5-1 with TRBJ1-3; D call uncertain. The V gene's germline CDR1 is SGHRS and CDR2 YFSETQ. There are 14 residues in the CDR3. Between the trimmed V and J ends, which lost 0 bases and 0 bases, there was a span of 4 bases. In nucleotides, the CDR3 is TGCGCCAGCAGCTTGGACAGCTCTGGAAACACCATATATTTT. It encodes CASSLDSSGNTIYF.